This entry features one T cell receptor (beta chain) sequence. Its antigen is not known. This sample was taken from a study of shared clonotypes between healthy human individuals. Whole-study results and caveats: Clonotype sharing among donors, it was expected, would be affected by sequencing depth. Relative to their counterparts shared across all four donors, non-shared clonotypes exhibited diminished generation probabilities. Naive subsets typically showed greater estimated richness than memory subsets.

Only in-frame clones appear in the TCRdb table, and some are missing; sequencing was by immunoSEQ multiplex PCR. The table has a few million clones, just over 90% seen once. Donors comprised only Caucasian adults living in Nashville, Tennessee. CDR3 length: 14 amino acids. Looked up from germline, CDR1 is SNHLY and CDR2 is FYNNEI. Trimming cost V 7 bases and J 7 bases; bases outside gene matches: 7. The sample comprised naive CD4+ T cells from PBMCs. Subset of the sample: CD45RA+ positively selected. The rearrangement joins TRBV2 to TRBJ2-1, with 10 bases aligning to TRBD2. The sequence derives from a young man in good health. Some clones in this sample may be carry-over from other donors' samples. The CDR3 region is CASKIQRGGNEQFF. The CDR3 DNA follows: TGTGCCAGCAAGATCCAGCGGGGGGGGAATGAGCAGTTCTTC.